This paragraph reports one T cell receptor beta chain. Its antigen is as yet unknown. These data originate in a study of graft-versus-host responses after intestinal transplantation. At the level of the study: Each recipient received anti-thymocyte globulin induction, then tacrolimus and steroids for approximately three years.

Study-wide results and limits: Early post-transplant HvG declines tracked with peak circulating GvH clone levels. In patients with graft-donor T cell macrochimerism, allograft graft-versus-host to host-versus-graft clonal ratios were high. The recipient marrow held GvH clones, and some of them showed up first in ileum or blood.

This CDR3 has 13 amino acids. Trimming took off 1 base at V and 10 bases at J, with 11 bases between the two ends. CDR1 SEHNR and CDR2 FQNEAQ come from the germline V gene (reference sequence). TCRdb keeps only in-frame clones here, not all; method: immunoSEQ multiplex PCR. The table lists 95,000 to 110,000 clones, roughly nine tenths of them singletons. J is TRBJ2-1 and V is TRBV7-9, with no clear D. The receptor was derived from a human donor who received an intestinal transplant. The specimen comprised unstimulated CD4+ T cells sorted from spleen or lymph node cells, sampled before intestinal transplant. The CDR3 DNA is TGTGCCAGCAGCTTAGTCAACAGACTGGAGCAGTTCTTC. As protein: CASSLVNRLEQFF.